The clone carrying this T cell receptor beta chain has only one observation. These data belong to a study of blood T cell repertoires in COVID-19. Data came from immunoSEQ multiplex PCR; TCRdb stores just in-frame clones and leaves some out. The sample contains roughly 170,000 clones, about 83% of which appear only once. CDR3 size: 12 residues. In germline, CDR1 is MDHEN, CDR2 SYDVKM. V lost 4 bases to trimming and J lost 4 bases, with 7 bases between them. This chain uses TRBV28 with TRBJ1-2; D gene ambiguous. The clonotype was recovered from a woman in her sixties or seventies with COVID-19, enrolled during active disease. Sequencing input: peripheral blood. CDR3 residues: CASSWGGYGYTF. The CDR3 DNA sequence: TGTGCCAGCAGTTGGGGAGGCTATGGCTACACCTTC.